A selection of T cell receptor beta chains follows, all from one sample in a study of graft-versus-host responses after intestinal transplantation. The assay was immunoSEQ multiplex PCR, and TCRdb's table has in-frame clones only and misses some. The repertoire has thousands of clones, less than 85% of them found once; the top ten carry more than 30%. The sample in question was ileum tissue, obtained roughly 490 days after intestinal transplant. All receptors derive from a human patient who received an intestinal transplant, so some T cells may come from the graft donor. The CDR3 runs from the conserved cysteine through the conserved F or W. Each record gives: CDR3 protein, CDR3 DNA, D gene, V gene, J gene, clone size. D genes are given only for firm matches. Clone size is given for some rows only: seen once, a few or many times, or a class if the clone is expanded.

cdr3_aa: CASSAYNRGPDNEQFF
cdr3_nt: TGCGCCAGCAGTGCATACAACAGGGGGCCAGACAATGAGCAGTTCTTC
d_call: TRBD1
v_call: TRBV10-2
j_call: TRBJ2-1
clone_size: few

cdr3_aa: CAWKGLAHEQFF
cdr3_nt: TGTGCCTGGAAGGGACTAGCCCATGAGCAGTTCTTC
d_call: TRBD2
v_call: TRBV30
j_call: TRBJ2-1
clone_size: few

cdr3_aa: CASKAGPNTYNEQFF
cdr3_nt: TGTGCCAGTAAAGCGGGACCGAACACCTACAATGAGCAGTTCTTC
d_call: TRBD2
v_call: TRBV19
j_call: TRBJ2-1
clone_size: NA

cdr3_aa: CASSSATENTEAFF
cdr3_nt: TGTGCCAGCAGCTCGGCTACAGAGAACACTGAAGCTTTCTTT
d_call: NA
v_call: TRBV7-9
j_call: TRBJ1-1
clone_size: NA

cdr3_aa: CASLGQTYNEQFF
cdr3_nt: TGTGCCAGCTTGGGACAGACCTACAATGAGCAGTTCTTC
d_call: TRBD1
v_call: TRBV28
j_call: TRBJ2-1
clone_size: NA

cdr3_aa: CASSVGQGRGQPQHF
cdr3_nt: TGTGCCAGCAGTGTTGGACAGGGTAGAGGTCAGCCCCAGCATTTT
d_call: TRBD1
v_call: TRBV6-5
j_call: TRBJ1-5
clone_size: NA

cdr3_aa: CASSEAGTGELFF
cdr3_nt: TGTGCCAGCAGTGAAGCGGGCACCGGGGAGCTGTTTTTT
d_call: NA
v_call: TRBV6-1
j_call: TRBJ2-2
clone_size: once

cdr3_aa: CASSLELREEKLFF
cdr3_nt: TGTGCCAGCAGCTTGGAGCTGAGGGAAGAAAAACTGTTTTTT
d_call: NA
v_call: TRBV5-6
j_call: TRBJ1-4
clone_size: NA

cdr3_aa: CASSLAGTSGTYEQYF
cdr3_nt: TGTGCCAGCAGTTTAGCCGGGACTAGCGGAACCTACGAGCAGTACTTC
d_call: TRBD2
v_call: TRBV28
j_call: TRBJ2-7
clone_size: NA

cdr3_aa: CASSTRQSYEQYF
cdr3_nt: TGTGCCAGCAGCACCCGACAGTCCTACGAGCAGTACTTC
d_call: NA
v_call: TRBV5-4
j_call: TRBJ2-7
clone_size: once

cdr3_aa: CASSLSSGLAGDEQYF
cdr3_nt: TGCGCCAGCAGCTTGTCCTCGGGACTAGCGGGAGACGAGCAGTACTTC
d_call: TRBD2
v_call: TRBV5-1
j_call: TRBJ2-7
clone_size: NA

cdr3_aa: CASSIGGQGATTEAFF
cdr3_nt: TGTGCCAGCAGCATCGGGGGACAGGGGGCGACCACTGAAGCTTTCTTT
d_call: TRBD1
v_call: TRBV5-4
j_call: TRBJ1-1
clone_size: NA

cdr3_aa: CASSQTGGSDTQYF
cdr3_nt: TGTGCCAGTAGTCAGACAGGGGGCAGCGATACGCAGTATTTT
d_call: TRBD1
v_call: TRBV19
j_call: TRBJ2-3
clone_size: once

cdr3_aa: CASSLGFNTQYF
cdr3_nt: TGTGCCAGCAGCTTGGGCTTTAATACGCAGTATTTT
d_call: NA
v_call: TRBV5-5
j_call: TRBJ2-3
clone_size: NA

cdr3_aa: CASSLEVTGELFF
cdr3_nt: TGTGCCAGCAGCTTGGAGGTCACCGGGGAGCTGTTTTTT
d_call: NA
v_call: TRBV5-4
j_call: TRBJ2-2
clone_size: NA

cdr3_aa: CAWSASYSPLHF
cdr3_nt: TGTGCCTGGAGTGCTTCCTACTCACCCCTCCACTTT
d_call: NA
v_call: TRBV30
j_call: TRBJ1-6
clone_size: NA

cdr3_aa: CASSGWTGELFF
cdr3_nt: TGTGCCAGCAGCGGCTGGACCGGGGAGCTGTTTTTT
d_call: NA
v_call: TRBV5-6
j_call: TRBJ2-2
clone_size: large

cdr3_aa: CASSARAGQRNEKLFF
cdr3_nt: TGTGCCAGCAGCGCGCGGGCGGGACAGAGAAATGAAAAACTGTTTTTT
d_call: TRBD1
v_call: TRBV7-2
j_call: TRBJ1-4
clone_size: NA

cdr3_aa: CASSFWPQETQYF
cdr3_nt: TGCGCCAGCAGCTTTTGGCCCCAAGAGACCCAGTACTTC
d_call: NA
v_call: TRBV5-1
j_call: TRBJ2-5
clone_size: NA

cdr3_aa: CASSLGRGRNEQFF
cdr3_nt: TGTGCCAGCAGCTTAGGTAGAGGGAGGAATGAGCAGTTCTTC
d_call: NA
v_call: TRBV13
j_call: TRBJ2-1
clone_size: NA

cdr3_aa: CASSKGRTSGNTIYF
cdr3_nt: TGTGCCAGCAGTAAAGGACGGACCTCTGGAAACACCATATATTTT
d_call: NA
v_call: TRBV13
j_call: TRBJ1-3
clone_size: NA

cdr3_aa: CASSGRLNTGELFF
cdr3_nt: TGTGCCAGCAGCGGCAGACTCAACACCGGGGAGCTGTTTTTT
d_call: NA
v_call: TRBV5-4
j_call: TRBJ2-2
clone_size: few

cdr3_aa: CASSELQGTQYF
cdr3_nt: TGCGCCAGCAGTGAGCTACAGGGCACGCAGTATTTT
d_call: NA
v_call: TRBV10-2
j_call: TRBJ2-3
clone_size: few

cdr3_aa: CASSFGTANTEAFF
cdr3_nt: TGCGCCAGCAGCTTTGGGACAGCGAACACTGAAGCTTTCTTT
d_call: TRBD1
v_call: TRBV5-1
j_call: TRBJ1-1
clone_size: NA

cdr3_aa: CASRSNNNSPLHF
cdr3_nt: TGCGCCAGCCGAAGCAATAATAATTCACCCCTCCACTTT
d_call: NA
v_call: TRBV5-1
j_call: TRBJ1-6
clone_size: medium-sized

cdr3_aa: CASSLPGQGYGYTF
cdr3_nt: TGTGCCAGCAGTCTGCCGGGACAGGGTTATGGCTACACCTTC
d_call: TRBD1
v_call: TRBV28
j_call: TRBJ1-2
clone_size: few

cdr3_aa: CASSKRDSNTGELFF
cdr3_nt: TGTGCCAGCAGCAAGCGGGACTCTAATACCGGGGAGCTGTTTTTT
d_call: TRBD2
v_call: TRBV7-4
j_call: TRBJ2-2
clone_size: NA